This section outlines one TCR beta chain sequence together with its context. No antigen is known for it. This record belongs to a study of cytomegalovirus exposure and HLA in healthy donors. Study details: The platform used for the roughly 110 validation repertoires matched that of the 650 to 750 first-cohort repertoires, a later analysis reported. Study-level findings and limits: The study put under 200 TCR beta chains on its list as cytomegalovirus-associated.

Profiled with immunoSEQ multiplex PCR; TCRdb holds only in-frame clones, not every one. Of around 180,000 clones listed, about 82% are singletons. CDR1 is SGHNT, CDR2 YYREEE, per germline (reference sequence). Trimming took 2 bases from V and 4 from J; bases not matched to a gene: 9. This CDR3 is 17 amino acids long. Sequencing was carried out using PBMCs. The sequence came from a woman aged 18-29 years in good health and CMV-seronegative. The chain combines TRBV5-4 with TRBJ2-3, with TRBD2 matching over 11 bases. In DNA form, the CDR3 reads TGTGCCAGCAGCTTAAAAACTAGCGGGGGTGGGGCAGATACGCAGTATTTT. Residues: CASSLKTSGGGADTQYF.